In its sample, the clone carrying this T cell receptor (beta chain) was seen many times. The antigen is undetermined. The source of the sample is a study of Graves' ophthalmopathy and Graves' hyperthyroidism. For the study at large: The study drew peripheral blood at initial diagnosis, before any treatment.

CDR1 and CDR2 from the germline V gene are KGHSH and LQKENI. V was pared by 1 base and J by 5 bases, with 14 bases between. The length of the CDR3 is 15 residues. Study conclusions and caveats: Sensitivity reached 85% to 90% and specificity about 81% for a 13-signature model separating ophthalmopathy from stable hyperthyroidism.

From RNA, the CDR3 regions of TCR beta chains were amplified and sequenced. Second-round multiplex PCR followed a first-round RT-PCR using HTBI primers. TCRdb called the multiplex PCR reads again in MiXCR, with one record for every CDR3 protein. Here the sample spans 350,000 to 450,000 distinct CDR3 sequences, 15% to 20% being singletons. Material for sequencing was peripheral blood. The receptor comes from a young woman with Graves' ophthalmopathy. The chain couples TRBV18 to TRBJ2-5; D ambiguous. CDR3 sequence: CASSPLNAAGETQYF. Here the CDR3 DNA reads TGTGCCAGCTCACCACTCAATGCCGCCGGGGAGACCCAGTACTTC.